This TCR beta chain was obtained from a study of blood T cell repertoires in COVID-19. In the study overall: The United States, Italy and Spain supplied acute and convalescent COVID-19 samples.

Trimming shortened V by 6 bases and J by 0 bases, and 11 bases separated the two germline ends. CDR1 is MNHEY, CDR2 SMNVEV, per germline (reference sequence). The CDR3 spans 14 residues. Sequencing was performed with immunoSEQ multiplex PCR; in TCRdb, only in-frame clones are kept and a portion is missing. The sample records under 300,000 clones, roughly 80% being singletons. The chain has TRBV27 and TRBJ1-1; a possible D gene is TRBD1 (5 bases). Sequencing was performed on peripheral blood. The sequence derives from a human donor with COVID-19, enrolled during active disease. The donor label of this sample is uncertain. The CDR3 reads CASSLQGMNTEAFF. For the CDR3, the DNA is TGTGCCAGCAGCCTCCAGGGAATGAACACTGAAGCTTTCTTT.